This entry lists 3 T cell receptor beta chains sequenced from one sample in a study of radiotherapy plus CTLA-4 blockade in lung cancer. Produced via immunoSEQ multiplex PCR; TCRdb's table is partial and in-frame only. The sample carries about 98,000 clones, roughly four fifths recorded once. This specimen consisted of peripheral blood, obtained from a patient treated with radiotherapy plus ipilimumab. The receptors come from a human donor with non-small cell lung cancer who had a partial response to radiotherapy plus ipilimumab.

This chain connects TRBV27 to TRBJ2-1, with 8 nucleotides matching TRBD2. Trimming took 5 bases from V and 4 from J; bases not matched to a gene: 13. Germline CDR1 is MNHEY and CDR2 is SMNVEV (reference sequence). The CDR3 is 17 residues long. The CDR3 protein is CASSTRTSSRYYNEQFF. The CDR3 bases are TGTGCCAGCAGTACTAGGACTAGCAGCCGATATTACAATGAGCAGTTCTTC.

This chain connects TRBV5-1 to TRBJ2-5; maybe TRBD2 (6 bases). This CDR3 region has 17 residues. Germline CDR1 is SGHRS and CDR2 is YFSETQ. Trimming stripped 3 bases from V and 2 bases from J, with 20 bases between. The CDR3 bases are TGCGCCAGCAGCTCCGCCATCGGGGCGGGATCGCAAGAGACCCAGTACTTC. It codes for CASSSAIGAGSQETQYF.

The chain joins TRBV28 to TRBJ1-5; 8 nucleotides line up with TRBD1. V was clipped by 7 bases and J by 2 bases; unmatched bases: 10. This CDR3 spans 16 amino acids. CDR1 is MDHEN, CDR2 SYDVKM, per germline. The DNA of the CDR3 is TGTGCCAGCACCCAAGCAGGGGGCGCGGGCAATCAGCCCCAGCATTTT. Protein sequence: CASTQAGGAGNQPQHF.